Below are 18 T cell receptor beta chains sequenced from a single sample in a study of control samples from healthy donors and cancer patients. The repertoire was sequenced with immunoSEQ multiplex PCR; TCRdb's copy has only in-frame clones and lacks some. Found here are tens of thousands of clones, over 85% of them singletons; the top ten hold roughly 1.3%. The sequencing sample was made of PBMCs. Receptors were obtained from a woman in her thirties or forties with lung cancer.

The V call is TRBV10-1, the J call TRBJ2-1, with D perhaps being TRBD1 or TRBD2 (5 bases each). The CDR3 sequence is 19 residues long. Trimming took 0 bases from V and 4 from J, leaving 22 bases between them. Germline V gene sequence: CDR1 WNHNN, CDR2 SYGVQD (reference sequence). The CDR3 is CASSESVGRAESGYNEQFF. CDR3 in DNA: TGCGCCAGCAGTGAGTCGGTGGGCAGGGCGGAATCGGGATACAATGAGCAGTTCTTC.

This clone is a singleton in its sample. The CDR3, as DNA: TGTGCCAGCACTCGGGGACCTAGCGGGGGGGTCACAGATACGCAGTATTTT. Translating gives CASTRGPSGGVTDTQYF. V is TRBV28 and J is TRBJ2-3, with 12 positions matching TRBD2. Germline V gene lookup returns CDR1 MDHEN and CDR2 SYDVKM. The CDR3 is made up of 17 amino acids. V lost 7 bases and J lost 2; bases outside the gene matches: 10.

CDR3 region: CASSEGLQGYQPQHF. For the CDR3, the DNA is TGTGCCAGCAGTGAGGGCTTACAGGGGTATCAGCCCCAGCATTTT. The chain employs TRBV6-1 and TRBJ1-5; 7 bases align to TRBD1. CDR1 and CDR2 from the germline V gene are MNHNS and SASEGT. CDR3 length equals 15 residues. Trimming cost V 3 bases and J 5 bases; bases outside gene matches: 7.

This rearrangement joins TRBV13 to TRBJ2-7; D not resolved. CDR3 length equals 15 residues. Germline V gene lookup returns CDR1 PRHDT and CDR2 FYEKMQ (reference sequence). V was cut by 2 bases and J by 1 base, with 12 bases left in between. The CDR3 nucleotides read TGTGCCAGCAGCTTATCAGCCGTCGGGTCCTACGAGCAGTACTTC. Residues: CASSLSAVGSYEQYF.

The chain links TRBV18 to TRBJ2-1, with D maybe TRBD1 (6 bases). This CDR3 is built from 15 residues. The germline V and J ends were trimmed by 5 bases and 0 bases, with 11 bases remaining between them. CDR1 and CDR2 (germline): KGHSH, LQKENI. The CDR3, as DNA: TGTGCCAGCTCATCACAGGGACCCTCCTACAATGAGCAGTTCTTC. Its translation is CASSSQGPSYNEQFF.

The rearrangement links TRBV5-5 to TRBJ1-3, with D unclear. Per germline, CDR1 SGHKS and CDR2 YYEKEE (reference sequence). The CDR3 totals 15 residues. V was clipped by 0 bases and J by 0 bases, with 7 bases between them. DNA of the CDR3: TGTGCCAGCAGCTTGGGGGCCTTCTCTGGAAACACCATATATTTT. Amino acids: CASSLGAFSGNTIYF.

This rearrangement joins TRBV3-1 (or the pseudogene TRBV3-2) to TRBJ2-7, with unresolved D. Germline CDR1 reads LGHDT; CDR2 reads YNNKEL (reference sequence). The CDR3 length is 12 residues. Between the trimmed V and J ends, which lost 0 bases and 9 bases, there was a span of 9 bases. CDR3 in amino acids: CASSQDTVRQYF. CDR3 DNA: TGTGCCAGCAGCCAAGATACCGTACGGCAGTACTTC.

This sequence joins TRBV29-1 and TRBJ1-2; 7 nucleotides agree with TRBD1. Per the germline V gene, CDR1 is SQVTM and CDR2 is ANQGSEA. V was pared by 7 bases and J by 6 bases, with 8 bases of the junction left unmatched. CDR3 size: 12 residues. CDR3 residues: CSANRGSHGYTF. In nucleotides, the CDR3 is TGCAGCGCCAACAGGGGATCGCATGGCTACACCTTC.

The chain couples TRBV30 to TRBJ1-2; possible D gene TRBD1, 5 bases. V was clipped by 3 bases and J by 2 bases, with 10 bases between them. CDR1 GTSNPN and CDR2 SVGIG come from the germline V gene (reference sequence). The CDR3 runs to 13 residues. The chain's CDR3 is CAWSLTGNYGYTF. Written as DNA, the CDR3 is TGTGCCTGGAGCCTTACAGGAAACTATGGCTACACCTTC.

CDR3 nucleotide sequence: TGTGCCAGCAGCTTAATTCCGGGACCGAGCTCTGGAAACACCATATATTTT. It specifies CASSLIPGPSSGNTIYF. The chain carries TRBV7-3 and TRBJ1-3; TRBD1 is a possible D gene (5 bases). The CDR3 runs 17 residues. In germline, CDR1 is SGHTA, CDR2 FQGTGA. With 1 base removed from V and 0 bases from J, the gap between germline ends came to 13 bases.

This sequence joins TRBV30 and TRBJ1-1, with D unresolved. This CDR3 region has 13 residues. Trimming left V 5 bases short and J 1 base short, with 11 bases between. Germline CDR1 GTSNPN, CDR2 SVGIG (reference sequence). The CDR3 DNA sequence: TGTGCCTGGGACACCGGAGAGAACACTGAAGCTTTCTTT. Its translation: CAWDTGENTEAFF.

V gene TRBV4-1 combines with J gene TRBJ2-7, with TRBD1 matching 9 bases. Germline-derived CDR1 and CDR2 are MGHRA and YSYEKL. Trimming at V came to 4 bases and at J to 3 bases, leaving 7 bases not matched to a gene. CDR3 length equals 15 residues. The CDR3 here is CASSLGQGGGYEQYF. The CDR3 DNA sequence: TGCGCCAGCAGCCTGGGACAGGGAGGGGGCTACGAGCAGTACTTC.

The chain uses TRBV27 and TRBJ1-1, with D perhaps TRBD1 (5 bases). Trimming stripped 0 bases from V and 10 bases from J, with 9 bases between. The CDR3 covers 12 residues. Germline V gene lookup returns CDR1 MNHEY and CDR2 SMNVEV (reference sequence). This CDR3 reads CASSLSGGIAFF. The CDR3 coding sequence is TGTGCCAGCAGTTTATCTGGGGGGATAGCTTTCTTT.

The chain joins TRBV27 to TRBJ1-2; D unresolved. Trimming removed 4 bases from V and 3 bases from J, with 39 bases in between. Germline loops: CDR1 MNHEY, CDR2 SMNVEV (reference sequence). The CDR3 length is 23 residues. CDR3 residues: CASSSEESVLGSNPQSRDYGYTF. As DNA, the CDR3 is TGTGCCAGCAGTTCGGAGGAATCAGTTCTGGGCAGTAATCCCCAGTCGAGGGACTATGGCTACACCTTC.

V usage is TRBV10-3 and J usage is TRBJ1-3; D may be TRBD1 (6 bases). The CDR3 runs 14 residues. Between the trimmed V and J ends, which lost 4 bases and 2 bases, there was a span of 9 bases. Germline CDR1 reads ENHRY; CDR2 reads SYGVKD. CDR3 loop: CAISVQGTGNTIYF. CDR3 coding DNA: TGTGCCATCAGTGTACAGGGAACTGGAAACACCATATATTTT.

V is TRBV19 and J is TRBJ1-1, with D possibly being TRBD1 (5 bases). Germline assignment: CDR1 LNHDA and CDR2 SQIVND (reference sequence). The germline V and J ends were trimmed by 1 base and 4 bases, with 13 bases remaining between them. The CDR3 is 15 amino acids. CDR3 sequence (DNA): TGTGCCAGTAGTATAGTCACTGGGGGTGGCACTGAAGCTTTCTTT. It yields the protein CASSIVTGGGTEAFF. Using reference TRBV19 and TRBJ1-1 for the parts outside the CDR3, the full variable domain is DGGITQSPKYLFRKEGQNVTLSCEQNLNHDAMYWYRQDPGQGLRLIYYSQIVNDFQKGDIAEGYSVSREKKESFPLTVTSAQKNPTAFYLCASSIVTGGGTEAFFGQGTRLTVV.

The chain joins TRBV5-1 to TRBJ2-1; D is ambiguous. Trimming pared 1 base from V and 0 bases from J, leaving 5 bases between. The CDR3 spans 14 residues. Germline V gives CDR1 SGHRS, CDR2 YFSETQ. The CDR3 sequence: CASSLPASYNEQFF. The CDR3 DNA follows: TGCGCCAGCAGCTTGCCAGCCTCCTACAATGAGCAGTTCTTC.

The J gene is TRBJ1-2, the V gene TRBV7-9, with 9 nucleotides matching TRBD1. V gave up 5 bases and J gave up 2 bases; unmatched junction bases: 12. The CDR3 extends over 17 amino acids. The germline gives CDR1 SEHNR, CDR2 FQNEAQ (reference sequence). The CDR3 DNA sequence: TGTGCCAGCAGCCCGCAGATCACAGGGGGCACCAACTATGGCTACACCTTC. Amino acids: CASSPQITGGTNYGYTF.